Listed here is a single T cell receptor beta chain. The CDR3 is 14 amino acids. The trim removed 8 bases at V and 4 bases at J, leaving 7 bases unmatched. Germline V gives CDR1 SNHLY, CDR2 FYNNEI. The data are from a study of shared clonotypes between healthy human individuals. Assay: immunoSEQ multiplex PCR; the TCRdb copy retains only in-frame clones and omits some. The table has some 660,000 clones, around four fifths seen once. This sequence was found in a woman in her 30s in good health. This chain connects TRBV2 to TRBJ1-3, with 8 bases that match TRBD1. The sample taken for sequencing was memory CD4+ T cells sorted from blood. Noted subset: CD45RA-negative fraction. Here the CDR3 DNA reads TGTGCCAGCGGAAGGACAGGGCGCGGAAACACCATATATTTT. It is translated as CASGRTGRGNTIYF.